This T cell receptor (beta chain) was documented in a study of regulatory T cells in long-lasting Graves disease. This clonotype has ten or more counts. Arm-PCR of CDR3 regions and iRepertoire HTBI primers were the basis on which TCR beta libraries were built. Via MiXCR, TCRdb re-called the multiplex PCR reads, giving one row per CDR3 protein. The data contain under 700,000 distinct CDR3 sequences, 15% to 20% of them seen just once; the ten biggest clones take up roughly 25%. Indicated time point: newly diagnosed GD, antithyroid drugs for less than 3 months. RNA extracted from PBMCs served as the sequencing template. The authors drew approximately 9 milliliters of peripheral blood into EDTA tubes. CDR3 size: 18 residues. The junction had 6 bases not matched to a gene; V was cut back by 1 base and J by 3 bases. CDR1 SGHAT and CDR2 FQNNGV come from the germline V gene. This same sample was also taken into another study, of T cells in Graves' hyperthyroidism and ophthalmopathy. As that report states: Uncontrolled infections, other autoimmune diseases, pregnancy or lactation led to exclusion of patients. When the TCR CDR3 underwent first-round RT-PCR, the HTBI primer set was used. Within blood appeared most thyroid clonotypes that had expanded above 0.001.

Source: peripheral blood mononuclear cells (PBMCs), taken at new diagnosis, from a patient treated with antithyroid drugs. The TCR comes from a woman aged 35 to 60 with Graves disease. The genes are TRBV11-2 and TRBJ2-5; 15 bases line up with TRBD2. CDR3 DNA: TGTGCCAGCAGCTTAGGGGGACTAGCGGGGGGTTTAAAAGAGACCCAGTACTTC. Its protein is CASSLGGLAGGLKETQYF.